The entry below describes one T cell receptor beta chain. This record comes from a study of T cell responses to AZD1222 COVID-19 vaccine. Measured with immunoSEQ multiplex PCR; TCRdb has only the in-frame clones, and not every one. The table has 70,000 to 95,000 clones, more than 80% seen once. This clonotype was sampled from an adult who received the AZD1222 COVID-19 vaccine. The source material was peripheral blood, sampled 28 days after the second AZD1222 dose.

CDR3 DNA sequence: TGTGCCAGCAGGGGACAGGGGGCCACCGGGGAGCTGTTTTTT. This gives the protein CASRGQGATGELFF. The chain recombines TRBV27 with TRBJ2-2; 12 bases map to TRBD1. The CDR3 runs to 14 residues. Germline values: CDR1 MNHEY, CDR2 SMNVEV (reference sequence). V was clipped by 6 bases and J by 4 bases; unmatched bases: 0.